This T cell receptor beta chain comes out of a study of OX40 agonist ivuxolimab in advanced cancers. Turning to the overall study: Ivuxolimab, which targeted the costimulatory receptor OX40 (CD134), was an agonistic, fully human IgG2 monoclonal antibody. Intravenous ivuxolimab was administered to patients every 2 weeks at six dose levels: 0.01, 0.1, 0.3, 1.5, 3 and 10 mg/kg. Among the roughly 52 dose-escalation patients, 19 had hepatocellular carcinoma, roughly 15 melanoma, 9 renal cell carcinoma and 9 head and neck cancer. In the dose-escalation cohort, more than 80% of patients were male, and the mean age was around 60 years with a range of roughly 23 to 79. Prior anti-PD-1, anti-PD-L1 or anti-CTLA-4 therapy was permitted, and 30% to 45% of dose-escalation patients had received checkpoint inhibitors. Partial responses occurred in three dose-escalation patients: two with cutaneous melanoma and one with hepatocellular carcinoma. The point of sequencing TCRbeta in the periphery was to test whether ivuxolimab changed TCR sequence diversity and drove clonal T-cell expansion. The monotherapy dose-escalation portion (N ≈ 52 patients) of the phase I ivuxolimab trial is reported in the paper. The investigation overall reported the following: At doses of 0.1 to 3.0 mg/kg, clonal expansion of both CD4+ and CD8+ T cells in blood was seen between baseline and week 6. After ivuxolimab, more expanded clones were found on average in CD8+ T cells than in CD4+ T cells. The antigen specificity of the clonally expanded peripheral T cells was not determined. In the 0.1-3.0 mg/kg groups, partial responders were among the patients with the lowest normalized peripheral clonal expansion, particularly in CD8+ T cells. Low levels of normalized T-cell clonal expansion were also seen in some patients who did not respond.

Notes on this clone: Its cognate antigen has yet to be identified. No per-base quality is available; no much larger clone lies one base away.

For sequencing of the TCRbeta CDR3 region, genomic DNA was extracted from the sorted cells. The immunoSEQ Assay was used to sequence the TCRbeta CDR3 regions. TCRdb limited this immuneACCESS table to in-frame rearrangements with V and J called. A share of clones is missing; checked studies link under half to unresolved V genes, and the rest is unexplained. For this sample there are roughly 86,000 clones; 80% to 95% appear just once. The ten most abundant clones make up approximately 0.41% of the sample. Patients with autoimmune disease history or receiving systemic immunosuppression were excluded from the trial. Peripheral blood for TCR sequencing was collected from all dose cohorts at baseline, on cycle 4 day 1, and on cycle 7 day 1. Samples were obtained from an open-label, multicenter, first-in-human phase I dose-escalation trial of ivuxolimab. Adults with locally advanced or metastatic head and neck squamous cell, hepatocellular, melanoma or renal cell carcinoma were enrolled in the trial. Before TCR sequencing, CD4+ T cells and CD8+ T cells were sorted from peripheral blood as separate populations.

The clonotype was recovered from an adult with an advanced solid tumor such as melanoma, head and neck, liver or kidney cancer. Sequencing used CD4+ or CD8+ T cells sorted from blood, obtained in a trial of the OX40 agonist ivuxolimab.

The base sequence is TGTGCCAGCAGCCAAGAGAAAAAGGGGAACTATGGCTACACCTTC. Its amino acids are CASSQEKKGNYGYTF. The chain joins TRBV4-2 to TRBJ1-2, with TRBD1 tentatively as D gene (5 bases match). V lost 0 bases and J lost 2 bases; the stretch between them is 10 bases long. For CDR1 and CDR2, the germline V gene lists LGHNA and YNFKEQ. The CDR3 runs 15 residues from the cysteine to the phenylalanine. CDR3 DNA only is kept here, 45 bases in frame from base 1.